One sample yielded the 3 T cell receptor beta chains listed below, sequenced in a study of human T cells and chemical hapten exposure. During construction of the library, unique molecular identifiers were attached to individual cDNA molecules for quantitative, reproducible TCR counting. Via MiXCR, TCRdb re-called the reads, giving one row per CDR3 protein. The table includes roughly 120,000 distinct CDR3 sequences, approximately 9.3% detected once. Whole blood that had not been fractionated was the source of extracted total RNA. The sequenced material came from whole blood. The receptors originated from a human donor in good health. Some clones in this sample may be carry-over from other donors' samples.

This clonotype was seen only a few times. This chain uses TRBV20-1 with TRBJ2-5; 11 positions agree with TRBD2. CDR3 size: 14 residues. The V gene's germline CDR1 is DFQATT and CDR2 SNEGSKA (reference sequence). V lost 6 bases and J lost 2; bases outside the gene matches: 5. The DNA for the CDR3 is TGCAGTGCAACTAGCGGGAGAGAACAAGAGACCCAGTACTTC. Translated, it gives CSATSGREQETQYF.

The CDR3 DNA is TGTGCCAGCAGCCAAGTAATAGGGGAGGCTAGCGGCTCTAGCACAGATACGCAGTATTTT. Its protein is CASSQVIGEASGSSTDTQYF. The chain couples TRBV3-1 to TRBJ2-3; TRBD2 aligns across 7 bases. V dropped 1 base and J dropped 0; count of bases not matched to a gene: 16. Germline V gene lookup returns CDR1 LGHDT and CDR2 YNNKEL (reference sequence). This CDR3 is 20 amino acids long.

The V and J genes are TRBV7-2 and TRBJ2-3; the D call may be TRBD1 or TRBD2 (5 bases each). Germline V lookup: CDR1 SGHTA, CDR2 FQGNSA. V was trimmed by 5 bases and J by 5 bases, leaving 20 bases between them. CDR3 size: 16 residues. The CDR3 bases are TGTGCCAGCAGCCCGGCGGAAGGGGATGGGAGAGATACGCAGTATTTT. This sequence encodes CASSPAEGDGRDTQYF.